A selection of T cell receptor beta chains follows, all from one sample in a study of graft-versus-host responses after intestinal transplantation. Clones were sequenced by immunoSEQ multiplex PCR, and TCRdb holds only the in-frame ones, with some missing. The table includes around 100,000 clones, about 92% detected once. Antigen specificity for these receptors is unknown. The input for sequencing was unstimulated CD8+ T cells sorted from spleen or lymph node cells, taken before transplant. The receptors come from a human donor who was the organ donor for an intestinal transplant. The CDR3 runs from the conserved cysteine through the conserved F or W. A D gene is named only where the DNA matches it firmly. Not all rows give a size; the values are once, few, many and, for expanded clones, a class.

V: TRBV2; D: TRBD1; J: TRBJ2-7; size: .; DNA: TGTGCCAGCAGCTGGACAGGGGACCTTTACGAGCAGTACTTC; CDR3: CASSWTGDLYEQYF
V: TRBV30; D: TRBD2; J: TRBJ2-7; size: .; DNA: TGTGCCTGGAGTGGACTAGCGGGAGCCTACGAGCAGTACTTC; CDR3: CAWSGLAGAYEQYF
V: TRBV28; D: TRBD1; J: TRBJ2-2; size: .; DNA: TGTGCCAGCAGTTTATTCTTTCCGGGACAGGGGGGAACGGACACCGGGGAGCTGTTTTTT; CDR3: CASSLFFPGQGGTDTGELFF
V: TRBV30; D: .; J: TRBJ1-5; size: .; DNA: TGTGCCTGGAACGGACGCAATCAGCCCCAGCATTTT; CDR3: CAWNGRNQPQHF
V: TRBV9; D: .; J: TRBJ2-3; size: once; DNA: TGTGCCAGCAGCGGAGAGACAACTCTGAGCACAGATACGCAGTATTTT; CDR3: CASSGETTLSTDTQYF
V: TRBV5-1; D: TRBD1; J: TRBJ2-7; size: .; DNA: TGCGCCAGCAGCTTGGGGGCAGGGGGCGAGCAGTACTTC; CDR3: CASSLGAGGEQYF
V: TRBV27; D: .; J: TRBJ2-5; size: .; DNA: TGTGCCAGCTCGGCCCTTTCTTGGGAGACCCAGTACTTC; CDR3: CASSALSWETQYF
V: TRBV1; D: .; J: TRBJ2-1; size: .; DNA: TGCACCAGCAGCCAAGAAGAACTAGCGGGAGGGCATCCCTACAATGAGCAGTTCTTC; CDR3: CTSSQEELAGGHPYNEQFF
V: TRBV28; D: .; J: TRBJ1-1; size: .; DNA: TGTGCCAGCAGCCCTGGGGGGGTGGAAGCTTTCTTT; CDR3: CASSPGGVEAFF
V: TRBV4-1; D: TRBD2; J: TRBJ2-3; size: .; DNA: TGCGCCAGCAGCCAAGCACTAGCGGGAGGCCCAGATACGCAGTATTTT; CDR3: CASSQALAGGPDTQYF
V: TRBV5-1; D: .; J: TRBJ1-1; size: .; DNA: TGCGCCAGCAGCTTGGGGTTTTGGACAGTAGGGGATATGAACACTGAAGCTTTCTTT; CDR3: CASSLGFWTVGDMNTEAFF
V: TRBV18; D: .; J: TRBJ2-2; size: once; DNA: TGTGCCAGCCCTCTCGAGGGGAGTGGTAACACCGGGGAGCTGTTTTTT; CDR3: CASPLEGSGNTGELFF
V: TRBV6-1; D: TRBD1; J: TRBJ1-2; size: .; DNA: TGTGCCAGCTTTTCGTGGGACAGTCGTGACTATGGCTACACCTTC; CDR3: CASFSWDSRDYGYTF
V: TRBV9; D: .; J: TRBJ2-7; size: .; DNA: TGTGCCAGCAGCACACAGGGCAGCTCCTACGAGCAGTACTTC; CDR3: CASSTQGSSYEQYF
V: TRBV7-8; D: TRBD1; J: TRBJ2-7; size: .; DNA: TGTGCCAGCAGCTTAGGGGACAGGGGTGAGCAGTACTTC; CDR3: CASSLGDRGEQYF
V: TRBV2; D: TRBD2; J: TRBJ2-1; size: .; DNA: TGTGCCAGCACATTTGACAGCGGGAGCTATGAGCAGTTCTTC; CDR3: CASTFDSGSYEQFF
V: TRBV7-6; D: .; J: TRBJ2-1; size: .; DNA: TGTGCCAGCAGCTTCGTAGCCATGAATGAGCAGTTCTTC; CDR3: CASSFVAMNEQFF
V: TRBV18; D: .; J: TRBJ2-2; size: once; DNA: TGTGCCAGCTCACCCGTCTCAGGGGAGCTGTTTTTT; CDR3: CASSPVSGELFF
V: TRBV19; D: TRBD2; J: TRBJ2-3; size: .; DNA: TGTGCCAGTAGTATGGTAGCGGGAGGGCCGAATACGCAGTATTTT; CDR3: CASSMVAGGPNTQYF
V: TRBV7-8; D: .; J: TRBJ1-2; size: .; DNA: TGTGCCAGCAGCTTAGAGACAGCGGGAATGGATGGCTACACCTTC; CDR3: CASSLETAGMDGYTF
V: TRBV5-1; D: TRBD2; J: TRBJ2-6; size: .; DNA: TGCGCCAGTACTAGCGGGAGGGCCGCTGGGGCCAACGTCCTGACTTTC; CDR3: CASTSGRAAGANVLTF
V: TRBV6-5; D: .; J: TRBJ2-7; size: .; DNA: TGTGCCAGCACCGGAGGCGGCGAGCAGTACTTC; CDR3: CASTGGGEQYF
V: TRBV5-1; D: .; J: TRBJ2-2; size: .; DNA: TGCGCCAGCAGCTTCAACACCGGGGAGCTGTTTTTT; CDR3: CASSFNTGELFF
V: TRBV19; D: .; J: TRBJ2-2; size: .; DNA: TGTGCCAGTAGTTGGGTTGACCCGGGCACCGGGGAGCTGTTTTTT; CDR3: CASSWVDPGTGELFF
V: TRBV9; D: TRBD2; J: TRBJ2-1; size: once; DNA: TGTGCCAGCAGCGTCTTGGGGGAGGGCCGGTACAATGAGCAGTTCTTC; CDR3: CASSVLGEGRYNEQFF
V: TRBV6-6; D: .; J: TRBJ2-1; size: .; DNA: TGTGCCAGCAGTTCCACTTCCTACAATGAGCAGTTCTTC; CDR3: CASSSTSYNEQFF
V: TRBV7-6; D: .; J: TRBJ2-3; size: .; DNA: TGTGCCAGCAGCTTTGTAGCGAGTAGCACAGATACGCAGTATTTT; CDR3: CASSFVASSTDTQYF
V: TRBV6-5; D: TRBD1; J: TRBJ1-1; size: .; DNA: TGTGCCAGCAGTTCGGGACAGCCGAACACTGAAGCTTTCTTT; CDR3: CASSSGQPNTEAFF
V: TRBV9; D: .; J: TRBJ2-7; size: .; DNA: TGTGCCAGCAGCCCTCGTGTATCCACCTACGAGCAGTACTTC; CDR3: CASSPRVSTYEQYF
V: TRBV19; D: .; J: TRBJ1-2; size: .; DNA: TGTGCCAGTAGTATAGCCCTCTGGGGGAAGGAAGGCTACACCTTC; CDR3: CASSIALWGKEGYTF
V: TRBV27; D: .; J: TRBJ2-4; size: .; DNA: TGTGCCAGCATCCTAGGTGTCTGGGAGTCGTGGGAAAACATTCAGTACTTC; CDR3: CASILGVWESWENIQYF
V: TRBV15; D: .; J: TRBJ2-1; size: .; DNA: TGTGCCACCAGCAGAGGTAGACAGCTTGCTCCCTACAATGAGCAGTTCTTC; CDR3: CATSRGRQLAPYNEQFF
V: TRBV27; D: TRBD2; J: TRBJ2-1; size: .; DNA: TGTGCCAGCAGGCCACTAGCGGAGTCCTACAATGAGCAGTTCTTC; CDR3: CASRPLAESYNEQFF
V: TRBV29-1; D: .; J: TRBJ1-1; size: .; DNA: TGCAGCATAGTCCAAGGCCTATGGACTGAAGCTTTCTTT; CDR3: CSIVQGLWTEAFF
V: TRBV4-2; D: .; J: TRBJ2-7; size: .; DNA: TGTGCCAGCAGCCCAGAGGGGCGGGGGCTCCCCTACGAGCAGTACTTC; CDR3: CASSPEGRGLPYEQYF
V: TRBV9; D: .; J: TRBJ2-1; size: .; DNA: TGTGCCAGCAGCGTAGGTGGCGGGGTTGGGTCCTACAATGAGCAGTTCTTC; CDR3: CASSVGGGVGSYNEQFF
V: TRBV6-5; D: .; J: TRBJ2-7; size: .; DNA: TGTGCCAGCAGACCCGGGGACGACGGCTACGAGCAGTACTTC; CDR3: CASRPGDDGYEQYF
V: TRBV2; D: .; J: TRBJ2-3; size: .; DNA: TGTGCCAGCAACCCTATGGGGGTAAGGACAGATACGCAGTATTTT; CDR3: CASNPMGVRTDTQYF
V: TRBV19; D: TRBD2; J: TRBJ2-7; size: .; DNA: TGTGCCAGTAGTATGAATCCGGGAGGGCCCTACGAGCAGTACTTC; CDR3: CASSMNPGGPYEQYF